Below, one T cell receptor (beta chain) is given with its context. What this receptor recognizes is not known. The record has no base qualities; no much larger clone is one base away. The donors were healthy, HIV-negative adults with no recently reported acute infections or vaccinations. Only Caucasian adults living in Nashville, Tennessee, USA were represented among the donors. CD4+ T cells were enriched by magnetic negative selection, after which naive cells were positively selected on CD45RA and the negative fraction was taken as the memory subset. Blood was collected by leukapheresis, and PBMCs were isolated by Ficoll-Histopaque density gradient centrifugation and then cryopreserved in liquid nitrogen vapor phase. Analytical flow cytometry was used to check the purity and quantity of each magnetically sorted T cell population. From each sorted fraction, genomic DNA was isolated and quantified by UV absorbance on a Nanodrop 2000c.

Using the deep immunoSEQ assay, TCR CDR3 regions were amplified from genomic DNA by multiplex PCR. For each cell subset, the extracted genomic DNA was distributed evenly across all wells of several immunoSEQ 96-well plates, and each plate served as one replicate. For sorted subsets, about 220 ng of genomic DNA, equivalent to around 31,000 T cell genomes, went into each replicate PCR. Purified libraries were measured with a Qubit 3.0 fluorometer, size-checked on a Bioanalyzer 2100, and measured again with the KAPA Library Quantification kit. Each immunoSEQ 96-well plate was sequenced on its own single-read 150-cycle Illumina NextSeq 550 flow cell. The original pipeline was this. Because only junctional sequences without quality scores were contained in the immunoSEQ output, filtering matching that applied to full-length reads could not be performed. Sequences were annotated with PyIR, a Python wrapper for IgBLAST v1.9, and V/J genes and CDR3 were assigned using IMGT germline references. Reads with weak V/J assignments (E-value above 1e-6), missing CDR3, stop codons, out-of-frame junctions, or ambiguous translated residues were removed. V3J clonotypes were defined as sequences sharing an identical inferred V gene, J gene, and CDR3 amino acid sequence. Percentage overlap between repertoires was calculated by dividing the number of shared unique clonotypes by the size of the smaller repertoire. RTK rarefaction, the Chao1 estimator, and Recon v2.1 estimates of unobserved clonotypes were used to assess repertoire richness. Generation probabilities for all TCRbeta clonotypes obtained by the gDNA method from a handful of donors were computed using OLGA. TCRdb mirrors the immuneACCESS table, restricted to in-frame sequences. Some clones are absent from its copies; in checked studies, under half trace to an unresolved V gene, and the reason for the others is unknown. Clone size and the V and J calls come from that table; the DNA yielded D and trimming. Here the sample has 2,500,000 or so clones; around nine tenths occur a single time. The leading ten clones occupy more than 0.12% of the sample.

There are 15 amino acids in the CDR3, from cysteine to phenylalanine inclusive. Only the CDR3 part of the read is kept: 45 bases, read in frame from the first base. Trimming takes 3 bases from V and 0 bases from J, and the germline ends sit 11 bases apart. As encoded in the germline V gene, CDR1 is SGHRS while CDR2 is YFSETQ. This record comes from a study of shared clonotypes between healthy human individuals (dated by TCRdb to the early 2020s). Study-wide context: A couple of women and a few men aged 18 to 49 years were included in the cohort. To increase sequencing depth and limit assay-specific biases, different laboratories used diverse techniques to prepare libraries and sequence TCR repertoires. To estimate repertoire size and how much clonotypes are shared between individuals, the study performed deep sequencing of blood TCR repertoires from a few healthy adults. For each donor, three plates each were used for CD4 naive and CD4 memory, two plates were used for CD8 naive, and one plate was used for CD8 memory. Leukapheresis yielded between about 0.94 and 9.5 billion PBMCs per donor.

Paper-wide results and their limitations: Pairwise subsampling led to the expectation that sequencing depth would affect the degree of clonotype sharing among donors. Even with the large sequencing depth, rarefaction of the sorted-subset datasets indicated that sequencing was incomplete. Naive subsets generally had larger estimated clonotype richness than memory subsets. Higher generation probabilities were observed for clonotypes shared by all four sorted-subset donors than for non-shared clonotypes. Sampling was restricted to blood, and TCR repertoires in tissues likely differ from the TCR repertoires found in blood. When several donors were compared, the shared fraction of clonotypes was 5% to 6.5% for naive CD4, about 4% for naive CD8, roughly 2.3% for memory CD4, and approximately 0.4% for memory CD8. The genetic and exposure-history diversity represented was limited by the small number of donors.

Recombination connected TRBV5-1 to TRBJ2-3; the D gene is possibly TRBD1, with 6 bases matching. This receptor was obtained from a man aged 18 to 29 in good health. The specimen was naive CD4+ T cells sorted from blood. The cell subset or site label, read with the paper, signifies: CD45RA+ positively selected. The CDR3 region: CASSSDSLSTDTQYF. In nucleotide form, the sequence is TGCGCCAGCAGCTCGGACAGCCTCAGCACAGATACGCAGTATTTT. With the portions outside the CDR3 filled from the reference TRBV5-1 and TRBJ2-3 genes, the complete variable region becomes KAGVTQTPRYLIKTRGQQVTLSCSPISGHRSVSWYQQTPGQGLQFLFEYFSETQRNKGNFPGRFSGRQFSNSRSEMNVSTLELGDSALYLCASSSDSLSTDTQYFGPGTRLTVL.